What follows is one T cell receptor (beta chain) and its context. Antigen unknown. The sample belongs to a study of long-term antiretroviral therapy in people with HIV. At the survey level, the v3.0 immunoSEQ assay was run. Using immunoSEQ multiplex PCR, the repertoire was profiled, and TCRdb retains in-frame clones only, with some absent. The sample consists of about 10,000 clones, roughly 77% of them appearing once. Points from the study as a whole: Absence of data on ART adherence, viral resistance or therapy changes was noted. CDR3 length ranges were narrower in HIV repertoires than in controls.

Germline V gene data show CDR1 as KGHSH and CDR2 as LQKENI. With 2 bases removed from V and 6 bases from J, the gap between germline ends came to 14 bases. The CDR3 is 14 residues long. Participants with HIV, all of them, were treated in the United States. The sequence came from a man aged 35-49 years with HIV. This material consisted of unsorted PBMCs, taken 0.7 years after starting antiretroviral therapy. The chain combines TRBV18 with TRBJ2-7; D not resolved. The CDR3 protein is CASSPSSVLSEQYF. Written as DNA, the CDR3 is TGTGCCAGCTCACCAAGTTCCGTTTTATCCGAGCAGTACTTC.